Listed below are T cell receptor beta chains from one sample, sequenced in a study of blood T cells in healthy people across ages. Each CDR3 protein is one row after TCRdb ran MiXCR on the 5' RACE reads. Of fewer than 2 million distinct CDR3 sequences listed, 35% to 50% are singletons. Sequencing input: blood. The receptors stem from a human donor in good health. Each CDR3 is given with its conserved first and last residue. The D gene is left open where the match is weak. Where a row states a size, it is once, few, many or the class of an expanded clone; other rows omit it.

clone size: once
V gene: TRBV29-1
D gene: TRBD1
J gene: TRBJ1-1
CDR3 DNA: TGCAGCGTTGAAGAAGTGACAGGGGTAGCTGAAGCTTTCTTT
CDR3 protein: CSVEEVTGVAEAFF

clone size: NA
V gene: TRBV4-1
D gene: NA
J gene: TRBJ2-1
CDR3 DNA: TGCGCCAGCAGCCAACCGGACTCCTCCTACAATGAGCAGTTCTTC
CDR3 protein: CASSQPDSSYNEQFF

clone size: NA
V gene: TRBV9
D gene: NA
J gene: TRBJ2-5
CDR3 DNA: TGTGCCAGCAGCGCCGGGACCACCTTCCAAGAGACCCAGTACTTC
CDR3 protein: CASSAGTTFQETQYF

clone size: NA
V gene: TRBV7-2
D gene: NA
J gene: TRBJ2-7
CDR3 DNA: TGTGCCAGCAGCTTAATAGCGGAGCCCTACGAGCAGTACTTC
CDR3 protein: CASSLIAEPYEQYF

clone size: NA
V gene: TRBV3-1
D gene: TRBD2
J gene: TRBJ2-1
CDR3 DNA: TGTGCCGGCAGCCAAGCTGGGACTAGCGGGGGGGGAGAGCAGTTCTTC
CDR3 protein: CAGSQAGTSGGGEQFF

clone size: NA
V gene: TRBV6-2/TRBV6-3
D gene: NA
J gene: TRBJ2-1
CDR3 DNA: TGTGCCAGCAGCCCAAACGTAGAACCCGGGGGGCCCACCTACAATGAGCAGTTCTTC
CDR3 protein: CASSPNVEPGGPTYNEQFF

clone size: NA
V gene: TRBV7-2
D gene: NA
J gene: TRBJ2-7
CDR3 DNA: TGTGCCAGCAGGAGTCTAGGGTCCCACGAGCAGTACTTC
CDR3 protein: CASRSLGSHEQYF

clone size: NA
V gene: TRBV4-2
D gene: TRBD2
J gene: TRBJ2-5
CDR3 DNA: TGTGCCAGCAGCCAGACTAGCGGGGGAATGGAGACCCAGTACTTC
CDR3 protein: CASSQTSGGMETQYF

clone size: once
V gene: TRBV6-5
D gene: TRBD2
J gene: TRBJ2-3
CDR3 DNA: TGTGCCAGCAGTTACTCGCATGCGGGAGGAGGGGCCACAGATACGCAGTATTTT
CDR3 protein: CASSYSHAGGGATDTQYF

clone size: NA
V gene: TRBV27
D gene: NA
J gene: TRBJ2-6
CDR3 DNA: TGTGCCAGCTTAGGTATCGGTTTTTCTGGGGCCAACGTCCCGACTTTC
CDR3 protein: CASLGIGFSGANVPTF

clone size: NA
V gene: TRBV28
D gene: NA
J gene: TRBJ1-4
CDR3 DNA: TGTGCCAGCAGTCCCACGTCCGGGACCAGAGGGGGAAAACTGTTTTTT
CDR3 protein: CASSPTSGTRGGKLFF

clone size: NA
V gene: TRBV29-1
D gene: NA
J gene: TRBJ1-2
CDR3 DNA: TGCAGCGCCTCAGACGAGCGCTATGGCTACACCTTC
CDR3 protein: CSASDERYGYTF

clone size: once
V gene: TRBV4-3
D gene: NA
J gene: TRBJ1-4
CDR3 DNA: TGCGCCAGCAGCCAAGACCTGAGTGAAAAACTGTTTTTT
CDR3 protein: CASSQDLSEKLFF

clone size: few
V gene: TRBV7-3
D gene: NA
J gene: TRBJ2-2
CDR3 DNA: TGTGCCAGCAGCCTCCAGGAGGGGGCTCCCTGGGAGCTGTTTTTT
CDR3 protein: CASSLQEGAPWELFF

clone size: many
V gene: TRBV20-1
D gene: TRBD1
J gene: TRBJ2-1
CDR3 DNA: TGCAGTGCTAGAGACGGGACAGGCGCCTACAATGAGCAGTTCTTC
CDR3 protein: CSARDGTGAYNEQFF

clone size: NA
V gene: TRBV9
D gene: NA
J gene: TRBJ2-3
CDR3 DNA: TGTGCCAGCAGCGTAGGGGCGGCGGGGCCGTTGGGCACAGATACGCAGTATTTT
CDR3 protein: CASSVGAAGPLGTDTQYF

clone size: NA
V gene: TRBV2
D gene: NA
J gene: TRBJ2-1
CDR3 DNA: TGTGCCAGCAGTGCCTTCATCAGCTCCTACAATGAGCAGTTCTTC
CDR3 protein: CASSAFISSYNEQFF

clone size: NA
V gene: TRBV3-1
D gene: NA
J gene: TRBJ1-2
CDR3 DNA: TGTGCCAGCAGCAAAATTTCGCCACGGGGCTATGGCTACACCTTC
CDR3 protein: CASSKISPRGYGYTF

clone size: many
V gene: TRBV10-3
D gene: TRBD1
J gene: TRBJ2-7
CDR3 DNA: TGTGCCATCAGTAAAGGGACAGGCCCCTACGAGCAGTACTTC
CDR3 protein: CAISKGTGPYEQYF

clone size: few
V gene: TRBV29-1
D gene: NA
J gene: TRBJ2-3
CDR3 DNA: TGCAGCGTTAGTCTACTAAACTACGGCACAGATACGCAGTATTTT
CDR3 protein: CSVSLLNYGTDTQYF

clone size: NA
V gene: TRBV5-1
D gene: TRBD2
J gene: TRBJ2-1
CDR3 DNA: TGCGCCAGCAGCTTGGCCAGCGGGGGGGGCCACAATGAGCAGTTCTTC
CDR3 protein: CASSLASGGGHNEQFF

clone size: NA
V gene: TRBV29-1
D gene: NA
J gene: TRBJ2-7
CDR3 DNA: TGCGGCGTTGTATGGCGGGGCGAGCAGTACTTC
CDR3 protein: CGVVWRGEQYF

clone size: NA
V gene: TRBV4-1
D gene: NA
J gene: TRBJ2-7
CDR3 DNA: TGCGCCAGCAGCCAAGAGGAGGGGGGGCAGTACGAGCAGTACTTC
CDR3 protein: CASSQEEGGQYEQYF

clone size: NA
V gene: TRBV20-1
D gene: TRBD1
J gene: TRBJ2-6
CDR3 DNA: TGCAGTGCTAGAGAAACAGGGGGCTTCCTTAGTGGATCTGCGGCCAACGTCCTGACTTTC
CDR3 protein: CSARETGGFLSGSAANVLTF

clone size: few
V gene: TRBV2
D gene: TRBD1
J gene: TRBJ1-2
CDR3 DNA: TGTGCCAGCAGTGAAAGGACAGGGGTTCGTGGCTACACCTTC
CDR3 protein: CASSERTGVRGYTF

clone size: few
V gene: TRBV20-1
D gene: NA
J gene: TRBJ2-5
CDR3 DNA: TGCAGTGCTAGTCTCCAGCAAGAGACCCAGTACTTC
CDR3 protein: CSASLQQETQYF

clone size: NA
V gene: TRBV5-1
D gene: NA
J gene: TRBJ2-1
CDR3 DNA: TGCGCCAGCAGTCTAGTACTTCCCAACTCCTACAATGAGCAGTTCTTC
CDR3 protein: CASSLVLPNSYNEQFF

clone size: few
V gene: TRBV29-1
D gene: TRBD1
J gene: TRBJ2-5
CDR3 DNA: TGCAGCGTTGTGGTAGGGGGCGAGGAGACCCAGTACTTC
CDR3 protein: CSVVVGGEETQYF

clone size: NA
V gene: TRBV15
D gene: NA
J gene: TRBJ1-2
CDR3 DNA: TGTGCCACCAGCAGCCTGCTCACCCGGGGCTACACCTTC
CDR3 protein: CATSSLLTRGYTF

clone size: NA
V gene: TRBV20-1
D gene: NA
J gene: TRBJ1-2
CDR3 DNA: TGCAGTGCTGGAGACAGCCCTACTAACTATGGCTACACCTTC
CDR3 protein: CSAGDSPTNYGYTF

clone size: NA
V gene: TRBV9
D gene: TRBD1
J gene: TRBJ2-5
CDR3 DNA: TGTGCCAGCGGCCCAAGAGACAGGGCCCCTCCAGAGACCCAGTACTTC
CDR3 protein: CASGPRDRAPPETQYF

clone size: once
V gene: TRBV12-3/TRBV12-4
D gene: TRBD2
J gene: TRBJ2-1
CDR3 DNA: TGTGCCAGCAGTGACGGGGGGGGGATCAATGAGCAGTTCTTC
CDR3 protein: CASSDGGGINEQFF

clone size: NA
V gene: TRBV5-1
D gene: NA
J gene: TRBJ1-1
CDR3 DNA: TGCGCCAGCAGGAGGGGTGCAGGGTCGAACACTGAAGCTTTCTTT
CDR3 protein: CASRRGAGSNTEAFF

clone size: NA
V gene: TRBV10-3
D gene: NA
J gene: TRBJ2-1
CDR3 DNA: TGTGCCATCAGTGATGGATCCAATGGGCAGTTCTTC
CDR3 protein: CAISDGSNGQFF

clone size: many
V gene: TRBV4-2
D gene: TRBD1
J gene: TRBJ2-3
CDR3 DNA: TGTGCCAGCAGTCGAGCCGGGACAGGGTATTCAGATACGCAGTATTTT
CDR3 protein: CASSRAGTGYSDTQYF

clone size: few
V gene: TRBV20-1
D gene: NA
J gene: TRBJ2-7
CDR3 DNA: TGCAGTGCTAGTACAGCCCTCTACGAGCAGTACTTC
CDR3 protein: CSASTALYEQYF

clone size: few
V gene: TRBV9
D gene: NA
J gene: TRBJ2-5
CDR3 DNA: TGTGCCAGCAGCGTAGCTGGCATTTCGGAGACCCAGTACTTC
CDR3 protein: CASSVAGISETQYF

clone size: NA
V gene: TRBV11-2
D gene: TRBD2
J gene: TRBJ2-3
CDR3 DNA: TGTGCCAGCAGCGCCGGGACTAGCGTGGCGGATACGCAGTATTTT
CDR3 protein: CASSAGTSVADTQYF

clone size: NA
V gene: TRBV28
D gene: TRBD2
J gene: TRBJ2-7
CDR3 DNA: TGTGCCAGCAGTCTGCCTAGCGGGGATCGTAGGACCTACGAGCAGTACTTC
CDR3 protein: CASSLPSGDRRTYEQYF

clone size: NA
V gene: TRBV28
D gene: NA
J gene: TRBJ2-7
CDR3 DNA: TGTGCCAGCAGACGTGCCTCCAGCGAGCAGTACTTC
CDR3 protein: CASRRASSEQYF

clone size: NA
V gene: TRBV20-1
D gene: TRBD1
J gene: TRBJ2-7
CDR3 DNA: TGCAGTGCTAGAGATCGGGACAGGGGGCGCGAGCAGTACTTC
CDR3 protein: CSARDRDRGREQYF

clone size: NA
V gene: TRBV12-3/TRBV12-4
D gene: TRBD1
J gene: TRBJ2-2
CDR3 DNA: TGTGCCAGCAGACGACAGGGGGAATACACCGGGGAGCTGTTTTTT
CDR3 protein: CASRRQGEYTGELFF

clone size: NA
V gene: TRBV6-1
D gene: TRBD1
J gene: TRBJ2-3
CDR3 DNA: TGTGCCAGCAGTCCTCTAAATCTAGGACAGGGCAGGGATACGCAGTATTTT
CDR3 protein: CASSPLNLGQGRDTQYF

clone size: few
V gene: TRBV10-3
D gene: TRBD1
J gene: TRBJ1-2
CDR3 DNA: TGTGCCATCAGCGGACAGGCTGGGGATGGCTACACCTTC
CDR3 protein: CAISGQAGDGYTF

clone size: few
V gene: TRBV7-8
D gene: TRBD2
J gene: TRBJ2-1
CDR3 DNA: TGTGCCAGCAGCTTAAAAGCGGGGGCCTACAATGAGCAGTTCTTC
CDR3 protein: CASSLKAGAYNEQFF

clone size: few
V gene: TRBV3-1
D gene: NA
J gene: TRBJ2-3
CDR3 DNA: TGTGCCAGCAGCCGCAAAGGACGCGACTTCGTTACGCAGTATTTT
CDR3 protein: CASSRKGRDFVTQYF

clone size: NA
V gene: TRBV7-6
D gene: TRBD1
J gene: TRBJ1-1
CDR3 DNA: TGTGCCGGCAGCTTAGGACAGGGCATGAACACTGAAGCTTTCTTT
CDR3 protein: CAGSLGQGMNTEAFF

clone size: NA
V gene: TRBV7-9
D gene: TRBD1
J gene: TRBJ1-1
CDR3 DNA: TGTGCCAGCAGCTCAGACAGGGGTGAAGCTTTCTTT
CDR3 protein: CASSSDRGEAFF

clone size: few
V gene: TRBV10-3
D gene: NA
J gene: TRBJ1-2
CDR3 DNA: TGTGCCATCGGAGGCGAATTTGGCTACACCTTC
CDR3 protein: CAIGGEFGYTF

clone size: NA
V gene: TRBV20-1
D gene: TRBD2
J gene: TRBJ2-5
CDR3 DNA: TGCAGTGCTAGAGACGAACGGGGGGTCAGCGGGCAGTACTTC
CDR3 protein: CSARDERGVSGQYF

clone size: NA
V gene: TRBV29-1
D gene: NA
J gene: TRBJ2-7
CDR3 DNA: TGCAGCGTTCTCAGTGACGAGCAGTACTTC
CDR3 protein: CSVLSDEQYF

clone size: many
V gene: TRBV10-3
D gene: TRBD2
J gene: TRBJ2-2
CDR3 DNA: TGTGCCATCAGTGTCGGGGGGGACACCGGGGAGCTGTTTTTT
CDR3 protein: CAISVGGDTGELFF

clone size: NA
V gene: TRBV5-5
D gene: NA
J gene: TRBJ2-1
CDR3 DNA: TGTGCCAGCAGCTTGTTACCTAAGAGCTCCTACAATGAGCAGTTCTTC
CDR3 protein: CASSLLPKSSYNEQFF

clone size: NA
V gene: TRBV20-1
D gene: NA
J gene: TRBJ2-5
CDR3 DNA: TGCAGTGCTAGATCCCAGGAAGGTGGGGAGACCCAGTACTTC
CDR3 protein: CSARSQEGGETQYF

clone size: NA
V gene: TRBV3-1
D gene: NA
J gene: TRBJ2-4
CDR3 DNA: TGTGCCAGCAGCCAGAGGTGGGAGGAGCAGTACTTC
CDR3 protein: CASSQRWEEQYF